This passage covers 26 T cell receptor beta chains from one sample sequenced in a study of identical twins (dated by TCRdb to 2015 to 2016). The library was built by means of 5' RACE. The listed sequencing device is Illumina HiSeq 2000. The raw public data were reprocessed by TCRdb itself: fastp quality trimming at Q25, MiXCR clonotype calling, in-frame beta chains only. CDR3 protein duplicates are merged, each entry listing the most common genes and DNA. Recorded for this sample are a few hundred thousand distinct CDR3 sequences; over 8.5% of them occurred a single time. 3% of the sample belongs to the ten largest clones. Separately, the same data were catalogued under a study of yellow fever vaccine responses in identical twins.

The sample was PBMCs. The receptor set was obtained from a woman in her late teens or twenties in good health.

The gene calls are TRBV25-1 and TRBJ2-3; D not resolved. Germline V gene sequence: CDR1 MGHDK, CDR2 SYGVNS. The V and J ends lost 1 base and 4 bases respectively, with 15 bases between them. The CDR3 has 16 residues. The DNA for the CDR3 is TGTGCCAGCAGTGAATGGCCCCGTGGTTACTCAGATACGCAGTATTTT. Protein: CASSEWPRGYSDTQYF.

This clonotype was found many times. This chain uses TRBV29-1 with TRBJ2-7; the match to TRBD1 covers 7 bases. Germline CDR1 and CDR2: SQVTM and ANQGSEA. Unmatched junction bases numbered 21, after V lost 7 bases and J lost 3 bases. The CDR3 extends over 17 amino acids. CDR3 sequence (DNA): TGCAGCGGAGGGGACAGACCGTCTCGGGGCTCGGGCTACGAGCAGTACTTC. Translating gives CSGGDRPSRGSGYEQYF.

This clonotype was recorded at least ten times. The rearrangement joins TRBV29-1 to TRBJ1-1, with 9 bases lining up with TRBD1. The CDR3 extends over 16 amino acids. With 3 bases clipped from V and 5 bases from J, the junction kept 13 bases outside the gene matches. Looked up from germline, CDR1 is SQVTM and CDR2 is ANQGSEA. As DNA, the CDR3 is TGCAGCGTTGATTTGGGACAGGGACCTGTCTTTACTGAAGCTTTCTTT. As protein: CSVDLGQGPVFTEAFF.

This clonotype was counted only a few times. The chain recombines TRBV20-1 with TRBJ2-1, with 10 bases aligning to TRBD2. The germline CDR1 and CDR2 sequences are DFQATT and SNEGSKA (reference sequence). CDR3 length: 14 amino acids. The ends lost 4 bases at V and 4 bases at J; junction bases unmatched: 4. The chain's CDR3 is CSAKIAGGYNEQFF. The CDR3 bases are TGCAGTGCTAAGATAGCGGGAGGTTACAATGAGCAGTTCTTC.

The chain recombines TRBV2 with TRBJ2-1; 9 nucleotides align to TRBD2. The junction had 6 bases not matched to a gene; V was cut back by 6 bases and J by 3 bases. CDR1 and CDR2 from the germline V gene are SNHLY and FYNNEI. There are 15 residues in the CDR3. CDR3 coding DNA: TGTGCCAGCAGAGGGTTAGCGGGGGTCTACAATGAGCAGTTCTTC. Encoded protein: CASRGLAGVYNEQFF.

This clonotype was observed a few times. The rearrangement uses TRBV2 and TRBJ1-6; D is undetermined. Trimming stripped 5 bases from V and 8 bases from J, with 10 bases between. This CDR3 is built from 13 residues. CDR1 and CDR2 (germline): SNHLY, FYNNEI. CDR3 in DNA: TGTGCCAGCAGTTTAAGGGCCGATTCACCCCTCCACTTT. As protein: CASSLRADSPLHF.

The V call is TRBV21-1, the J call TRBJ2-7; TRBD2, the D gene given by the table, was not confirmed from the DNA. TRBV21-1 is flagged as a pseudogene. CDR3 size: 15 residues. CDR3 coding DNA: TGTGCCAGACCTGACAGGGGCCCTTCCGCCTACGAGCAGTACTTC. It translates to CARPDRGPSAYEQYF.

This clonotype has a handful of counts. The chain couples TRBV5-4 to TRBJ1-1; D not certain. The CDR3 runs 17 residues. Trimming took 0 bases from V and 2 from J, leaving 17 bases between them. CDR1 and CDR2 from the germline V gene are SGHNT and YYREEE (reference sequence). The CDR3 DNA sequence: TGTGCCAGCAGCTTGGCCCCGGGAACAAGGGATAACACTGAAGCTTTCTTT. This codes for CASSLAPGTRDNTEAFF.

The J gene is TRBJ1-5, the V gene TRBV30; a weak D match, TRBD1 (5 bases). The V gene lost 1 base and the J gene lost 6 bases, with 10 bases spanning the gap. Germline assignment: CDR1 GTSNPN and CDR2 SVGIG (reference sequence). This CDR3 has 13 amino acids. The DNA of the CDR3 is TGTGCCTGGAGTGGGCAGGGAGGTCAGCCCCAGCATTTT. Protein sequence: CAWSGQGGQPQHF. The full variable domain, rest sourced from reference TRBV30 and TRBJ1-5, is SQTIHQWPATLVQPVGSPLSLECTVEGTSNPNLYWYRQAAGRGLQLLFYSVGIGQISSEVPQNLSASRPQDRQFILSSKKLLLSDSGFYLCAWSGQGGQPQHFGDGTRLSIL.

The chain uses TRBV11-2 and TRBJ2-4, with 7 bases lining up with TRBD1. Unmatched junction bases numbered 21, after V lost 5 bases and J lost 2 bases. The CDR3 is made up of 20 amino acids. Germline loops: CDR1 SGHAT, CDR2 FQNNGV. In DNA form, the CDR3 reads TGTGCCAGCAGCGCCAGCCCCGGGACAGCCAGCCTAACGCCCAAAAACATTCAGTACTTC. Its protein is CASSASPGTASLTPKNIQYF.

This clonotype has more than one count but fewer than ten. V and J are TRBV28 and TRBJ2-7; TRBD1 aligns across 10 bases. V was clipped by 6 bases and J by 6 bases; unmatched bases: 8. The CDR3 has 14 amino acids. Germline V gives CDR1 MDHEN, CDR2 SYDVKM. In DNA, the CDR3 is TGTGCCAGCAGCTACGACAGGGGGCTAAGCGAGCAGTACTTC. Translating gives CASSYDRGLSEQYF.

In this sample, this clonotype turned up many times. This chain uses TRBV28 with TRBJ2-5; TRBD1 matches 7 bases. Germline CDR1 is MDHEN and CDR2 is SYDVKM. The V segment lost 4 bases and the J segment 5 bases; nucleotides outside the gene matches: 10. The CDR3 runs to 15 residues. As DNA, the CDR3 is TGTGCCAGCAGTTCACCAAGGGGGCGTTGGGAGACCCAGTACTTC. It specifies CASSSPRGRWETQYF.

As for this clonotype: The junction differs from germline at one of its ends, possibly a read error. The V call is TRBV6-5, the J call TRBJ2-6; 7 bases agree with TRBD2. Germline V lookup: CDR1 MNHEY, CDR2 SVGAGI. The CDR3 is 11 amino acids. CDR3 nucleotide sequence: TGTGCCAGCAGTTACCGGGGGGAAGTGGCTTTC. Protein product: CASSYRGEVAF.

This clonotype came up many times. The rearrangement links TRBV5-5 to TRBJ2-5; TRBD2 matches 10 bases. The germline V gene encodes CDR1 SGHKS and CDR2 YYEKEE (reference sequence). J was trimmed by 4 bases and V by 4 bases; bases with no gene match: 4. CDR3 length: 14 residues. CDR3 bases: TGTGCCAGCAGCGAATCTAGCGGGAGAGAGACCCAGTACTTC. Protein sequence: CASSESSGRETQYF.

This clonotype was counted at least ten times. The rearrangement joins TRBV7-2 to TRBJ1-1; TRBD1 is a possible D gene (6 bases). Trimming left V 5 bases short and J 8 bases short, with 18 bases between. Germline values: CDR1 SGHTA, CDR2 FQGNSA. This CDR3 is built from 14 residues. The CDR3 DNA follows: TGTGCCAGCAGCGTTAAAACAGGGACCCTCGAAGCTTTCTTT. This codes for CASSVKTGTLEAFF.

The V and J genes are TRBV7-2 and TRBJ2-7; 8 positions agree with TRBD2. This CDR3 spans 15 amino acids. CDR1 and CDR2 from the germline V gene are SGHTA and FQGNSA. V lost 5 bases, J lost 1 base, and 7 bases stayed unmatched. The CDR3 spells CASSRPTSGSYEQYF. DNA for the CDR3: TGTGCCAGCAGCCGACCTACTAGCGGTTCCTACGAGCAGTACTTC.

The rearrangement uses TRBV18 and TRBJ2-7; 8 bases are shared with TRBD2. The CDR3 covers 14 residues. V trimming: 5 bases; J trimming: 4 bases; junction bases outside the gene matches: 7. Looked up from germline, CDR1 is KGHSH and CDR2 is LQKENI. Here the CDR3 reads CASSLVAGTYEQYF. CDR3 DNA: TGTGCCAGCTCATTGGTAGCGGGAACGTACGAGCAGTACTTC. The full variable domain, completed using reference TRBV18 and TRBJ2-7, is NAGVMQNPRHLVRRRGQEARLRCSPMKGHSHVYWYRQLPEEGLKFMVYLQKENIIDESGMPKERFSAEFPKEGPSILRIQQVVRGDSAAYFCASSLVAGTYEQYFGPGTRLTVT.

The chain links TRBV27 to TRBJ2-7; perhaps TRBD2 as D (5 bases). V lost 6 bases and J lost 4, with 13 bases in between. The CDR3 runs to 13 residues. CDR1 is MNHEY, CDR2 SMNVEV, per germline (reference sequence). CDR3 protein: CASRTLSGYEQYF. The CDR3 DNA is TGTGCCAGCAGAACGTTAAGCGGATACGAGCAGTACTTC.

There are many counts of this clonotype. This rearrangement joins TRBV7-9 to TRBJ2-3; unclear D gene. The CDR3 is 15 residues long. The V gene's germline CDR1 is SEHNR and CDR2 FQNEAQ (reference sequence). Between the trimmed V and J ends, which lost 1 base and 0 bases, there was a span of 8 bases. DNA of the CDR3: TGTGCCAGCAGCTTAGGGGAAACTAGCACAGATACGCAGTATTTT. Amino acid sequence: CASSLGETSTDTQYF.

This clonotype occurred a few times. The CDR3 nucleotides read TGCGCCAGCAGTGGGACAGGGAGGGATCAGCCCCAGCATTTT. Its translation: CASSGTGRDQPQHF. This chain uses TRBV10-2 with TRBJ1-5; 8 nucleotides agree with TRBD1. The CDR3 sequence is 14 residues long. Germline CDR1 is WSHSY and CDR2 is SAAADI. V was pared by 4 bases and J by 5 bases, with 4 bases of the junction left unmatched.

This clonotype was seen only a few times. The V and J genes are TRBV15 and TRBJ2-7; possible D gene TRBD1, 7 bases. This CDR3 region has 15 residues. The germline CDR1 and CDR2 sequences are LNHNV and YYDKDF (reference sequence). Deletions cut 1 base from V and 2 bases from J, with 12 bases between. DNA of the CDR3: TGTGCCACCAGCAGAGGGGGGGACAGCACCTACGAGCAGTACTTC. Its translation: CATSRGGDSTYEQYF.

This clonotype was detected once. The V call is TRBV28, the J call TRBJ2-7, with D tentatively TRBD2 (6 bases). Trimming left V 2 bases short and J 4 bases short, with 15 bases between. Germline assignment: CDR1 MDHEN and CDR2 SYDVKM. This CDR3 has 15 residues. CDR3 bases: TGTGCCAGCAGTTTACCCCAGCGGGTGATTTACGAGCAGTACTTC. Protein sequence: CASSLPQRVIYEQYF.

CDR3 nucleotides: TGTGCCAGCAGTTTATTGGGACAGCACAATGAGCAGTTCTTC. Its protein product is CASSLLGQHNEQFF. This chain joins TRBV27 and TRBJ2-1; TRBD1 aligns across 7 bases. Germline V gene data show CDR1 as MNHEY and CDR2 as SMNVEV (reference sequence). Trimming took 1 base from V and 5 from J; bases not matched to a gene: 2. The CDR3 length is 14 residues.

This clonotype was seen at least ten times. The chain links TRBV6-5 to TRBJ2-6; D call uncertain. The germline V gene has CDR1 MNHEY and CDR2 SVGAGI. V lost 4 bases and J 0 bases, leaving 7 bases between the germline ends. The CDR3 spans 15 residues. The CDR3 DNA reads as TGTGCCAGCAGTTTTTCAGACTCTGGGGCCAACGTCCTGACTTTC. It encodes CASSFSDSGANVLTF.

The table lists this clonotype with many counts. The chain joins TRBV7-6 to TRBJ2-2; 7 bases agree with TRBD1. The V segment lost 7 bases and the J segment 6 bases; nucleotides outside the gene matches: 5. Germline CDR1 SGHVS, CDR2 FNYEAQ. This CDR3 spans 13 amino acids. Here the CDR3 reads CASNQGDAGELFF. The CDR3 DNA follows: TGTGCCAGCAACCAGGGGGATGCCGGGGAGCTGTTTTTT. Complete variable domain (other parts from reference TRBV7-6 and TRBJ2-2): GAGVSQSPRYKVTKRGQDVALRCDPISGHVSLYWYRQALGQGPEFLTYFNYEAQQDKSGLPNDRFSAERPEGSISTLTIQRTEQRDSAMYRCASNQGDAGELFFGEGSRLTVL.

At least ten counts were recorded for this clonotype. Written as DNA, the CDR3 is TGCAGTGCCGCCCCTACCCGGACCGTTCAAGTGGCCCAGCATTTT. As protein: CSAAPTRTVQVAQHF. This chain links TRBV20-1 with TRBJ1-5; D unresolved. Germline V lookup: CDR1 DFQATT, CDR2 SNEGSKA (reference sequence). The CDR3 runs 15 residues. The germline V and J ends were trimmed by 6 bases and 11 bases, with 26 bases remaining between them.